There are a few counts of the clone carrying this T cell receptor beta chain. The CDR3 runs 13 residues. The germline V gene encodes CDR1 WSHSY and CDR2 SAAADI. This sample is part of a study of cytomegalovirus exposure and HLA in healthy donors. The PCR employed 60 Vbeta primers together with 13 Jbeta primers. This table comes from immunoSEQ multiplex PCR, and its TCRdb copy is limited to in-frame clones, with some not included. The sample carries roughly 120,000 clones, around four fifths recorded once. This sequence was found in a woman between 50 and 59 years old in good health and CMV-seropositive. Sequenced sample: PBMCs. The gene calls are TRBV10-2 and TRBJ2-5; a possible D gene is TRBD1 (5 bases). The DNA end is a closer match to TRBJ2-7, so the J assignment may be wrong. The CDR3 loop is CASKEETAYEQYF. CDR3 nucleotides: TGCGCCAGCAAGGAAGAGACAGCCTACGAGCAGTACTTC.